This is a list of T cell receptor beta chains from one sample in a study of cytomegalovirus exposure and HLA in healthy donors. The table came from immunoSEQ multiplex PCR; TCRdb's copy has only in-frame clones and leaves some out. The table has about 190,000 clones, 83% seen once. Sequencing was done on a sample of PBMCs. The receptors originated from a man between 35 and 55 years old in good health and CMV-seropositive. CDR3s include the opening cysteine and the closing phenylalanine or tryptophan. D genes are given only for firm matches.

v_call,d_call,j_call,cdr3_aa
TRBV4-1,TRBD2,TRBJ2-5,CASSQDMVGTAAGGPRAETQYF
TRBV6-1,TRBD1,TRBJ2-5,CATKRDRDRETQYF
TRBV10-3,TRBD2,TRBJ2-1,CAIRASGSYNEQFF
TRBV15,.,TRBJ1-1,CATSPGSNTEAFF
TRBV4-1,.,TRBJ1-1,CASSQDRGYRTGDTEAFF
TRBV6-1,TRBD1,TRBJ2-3,CASRKDRATDTQYF
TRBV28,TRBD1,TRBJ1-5,CASSLTGGSNQPQHF
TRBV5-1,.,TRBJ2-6,CASRSGRANSGANVLTF
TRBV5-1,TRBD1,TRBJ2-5,CASSQWDRAGETQYF
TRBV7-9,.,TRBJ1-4,CSSSSGSGNEKLFF
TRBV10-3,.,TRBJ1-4,CAISLTNEKLFF
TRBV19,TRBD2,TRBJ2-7,CASSALAGVSYEQYF
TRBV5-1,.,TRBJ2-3,CASSSPVTDTQYF
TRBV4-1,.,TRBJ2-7,CASSQEEARDEQYF
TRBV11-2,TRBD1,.,CASSLDLTGDEQYF
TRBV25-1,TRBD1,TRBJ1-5,CASSTTGGANQPQHF
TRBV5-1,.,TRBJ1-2,CASRIWAEANYGYTF
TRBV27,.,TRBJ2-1,CASSPSPSYNEQFF
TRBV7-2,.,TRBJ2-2,CASSLVGGANTGELFF
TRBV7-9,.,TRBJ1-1,CASSETWGDTEAFF
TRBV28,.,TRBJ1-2,CIVRTKSYGYTF
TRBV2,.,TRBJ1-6,CASRPRVLRGSPLHF
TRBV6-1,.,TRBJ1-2,CASSGEGGSGYTF
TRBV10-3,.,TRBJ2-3,CAISSLATDTQYF
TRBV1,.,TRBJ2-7,CTSSQRPADYEQYF
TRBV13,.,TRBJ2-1,CASSLNFAEISYNEQFF
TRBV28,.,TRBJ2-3,CASSFGAGGTDTQYF
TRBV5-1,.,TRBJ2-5,CASSLGSGETQYF
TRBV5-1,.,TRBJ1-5,CASSSEPGRNQPQHF
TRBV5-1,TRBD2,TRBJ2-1,CASSPSLAGDLNEQFF
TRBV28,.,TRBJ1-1,CASSLFSSSEAFF
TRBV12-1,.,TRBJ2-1,CASSFFRRPSGGPSSYNEQFF
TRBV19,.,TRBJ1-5,CASSIGGNNQPQHF
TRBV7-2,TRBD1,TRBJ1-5,CASSWGTGIDQPQHF
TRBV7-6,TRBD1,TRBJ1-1,CASSLGQVNTEAFF
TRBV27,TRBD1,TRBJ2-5,CASSPDRGQQYF
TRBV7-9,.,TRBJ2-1,CASSPPGQKRNNEQFF
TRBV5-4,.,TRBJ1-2,CASNLSAANYGYTF
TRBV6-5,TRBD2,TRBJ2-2,CASSYRTSGGSGELFF
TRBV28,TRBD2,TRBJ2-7,CASSLYSGSYEQYF
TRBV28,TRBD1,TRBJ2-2,CASSRGGTGGAGELFF
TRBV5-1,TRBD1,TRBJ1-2,CASSLEPGQSYGYTF
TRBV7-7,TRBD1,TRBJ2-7,CASSYRQGADYEQYF
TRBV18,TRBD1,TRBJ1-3,CASSPGQGGSGNTIYF
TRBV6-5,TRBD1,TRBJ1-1,CASSRDRGRGTEAFF
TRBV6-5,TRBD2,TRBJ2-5,CASSYSGGRKTQYF
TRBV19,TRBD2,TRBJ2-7,CASKPGLDTYEQYF
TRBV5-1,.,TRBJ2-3,CASSLGGTSTDTQYF
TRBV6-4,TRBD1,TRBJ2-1,CASSDTGTGDYNEQFF
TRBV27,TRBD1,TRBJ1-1,CASSHQGADTEAFF
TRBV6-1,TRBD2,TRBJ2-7,CASSFSGSVDEQYF
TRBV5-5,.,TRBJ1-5,CASSLTAHSNQPQHF
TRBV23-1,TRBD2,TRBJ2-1,CASSQPGTSGEGCDEQFF
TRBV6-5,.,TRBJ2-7,CASRETLAALYEQYF